This T cell receptor (beta chain) was sequenced during a study of cytomegalovirus exposure and HLA in healthy donors. Study-level findings and limits: Sequencing depth roughly uniform across donors was assumed in presence/absence analyses.

A note on this clone: Its antigen is not identified.

Germline assignment: CDR1 SEHNR and CDR2 FQNEAQ (reference sequence). This CDR3 has 16 amino acids. The PCR made use of 60 Vbeta and 13 Jbeta primers. Using immunoSEQ multiplex PCR, the repertoire was profiled, and TCRdb retains in-frame clones only, with some absent. Of 150,000 to 200,000 clones listed, 75% to 90% are singletons. Sample: PBMCs. The receptor was derived from a male donor in good health and CMV-seropositive. The genes are TRBV7-9 and TRBJ2-5; perhaps TRBD1 as D (6 bases). Near its end, the DNA agrees better with TRBJ2-7, so the J call may be wrong. CDR3 coding DNA: TGTGCCACCATGGGGGCACGCGGAATATTATCCTACGAGCAGTACTTC. It is translated as CATMGARGILSYEQYF.